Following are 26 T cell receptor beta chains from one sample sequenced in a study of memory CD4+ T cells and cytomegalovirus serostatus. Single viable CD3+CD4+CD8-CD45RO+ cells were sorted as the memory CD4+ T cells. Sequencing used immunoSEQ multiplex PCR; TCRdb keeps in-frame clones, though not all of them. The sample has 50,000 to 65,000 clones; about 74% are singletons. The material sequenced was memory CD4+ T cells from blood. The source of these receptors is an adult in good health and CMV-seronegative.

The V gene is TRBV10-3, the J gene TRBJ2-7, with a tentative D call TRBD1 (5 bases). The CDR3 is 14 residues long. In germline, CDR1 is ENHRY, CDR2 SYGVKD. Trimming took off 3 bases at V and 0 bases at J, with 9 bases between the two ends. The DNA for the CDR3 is TGTGCCATCAGTGAAGGACAAAGCTCCTACGAGCAGTACTTC. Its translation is CAISEGQSSYEQYF.

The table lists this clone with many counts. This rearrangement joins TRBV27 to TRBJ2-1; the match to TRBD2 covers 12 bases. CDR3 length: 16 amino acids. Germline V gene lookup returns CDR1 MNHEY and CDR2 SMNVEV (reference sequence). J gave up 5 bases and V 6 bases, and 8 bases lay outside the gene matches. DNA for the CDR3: TGTGCCAGCAGGATCCTAGCGGGGGGGCCCAACAATGAGCAGTTCTTC. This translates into CASRILAGGPNNEQFF.

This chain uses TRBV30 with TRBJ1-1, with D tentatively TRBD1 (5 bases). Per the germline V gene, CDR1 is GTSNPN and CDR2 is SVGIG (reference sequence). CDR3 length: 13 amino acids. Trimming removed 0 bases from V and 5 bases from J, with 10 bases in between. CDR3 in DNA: TGTGCCTGGAGTGTTATGGGGGGGACTGAAGCTTTCTTT. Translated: CAWSVMGGTEAFF.

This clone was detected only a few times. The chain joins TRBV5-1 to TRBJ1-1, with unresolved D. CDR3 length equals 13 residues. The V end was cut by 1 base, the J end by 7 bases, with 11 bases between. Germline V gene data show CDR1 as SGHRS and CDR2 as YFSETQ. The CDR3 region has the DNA TGCGCCAGCAGCTTGACTGGGGAACATGAAGCTTTCTTT. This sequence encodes CASSLTGEHEAFF.

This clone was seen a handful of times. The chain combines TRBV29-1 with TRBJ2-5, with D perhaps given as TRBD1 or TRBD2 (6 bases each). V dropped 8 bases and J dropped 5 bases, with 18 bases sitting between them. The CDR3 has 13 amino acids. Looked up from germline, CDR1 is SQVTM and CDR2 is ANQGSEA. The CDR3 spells CSKTTGAQETQYF. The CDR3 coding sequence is TGCAGCAAGACCACGGGGGCGCAGGAGACCCAGTACTTC.

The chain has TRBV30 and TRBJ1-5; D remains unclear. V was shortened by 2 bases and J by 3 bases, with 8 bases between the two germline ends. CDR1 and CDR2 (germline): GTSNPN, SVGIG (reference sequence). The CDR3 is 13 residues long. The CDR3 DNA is TGTGCCTGGAGTAAGGGCTTCAATCAGCCCCAGCATTTT. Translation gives CAWSKGFNQPQHF.

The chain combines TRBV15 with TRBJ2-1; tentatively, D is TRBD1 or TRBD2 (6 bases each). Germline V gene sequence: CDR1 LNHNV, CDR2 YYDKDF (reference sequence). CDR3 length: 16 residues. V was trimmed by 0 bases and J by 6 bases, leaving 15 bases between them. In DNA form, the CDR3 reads TGTGCCACCAGCAGAGATCGGGTAGGGGGGCCCAATGAGCAGTTCTTC. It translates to CATSRDRVGGPNEQFF.

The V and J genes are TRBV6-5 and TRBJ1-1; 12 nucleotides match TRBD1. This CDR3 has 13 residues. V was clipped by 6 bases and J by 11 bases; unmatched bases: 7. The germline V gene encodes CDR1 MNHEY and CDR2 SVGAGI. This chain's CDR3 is CASRGQGAAVAFF. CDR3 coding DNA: TGTGCCAGCAGGGGACAGGGGGCGGCTGTGGCTTTCTTT.

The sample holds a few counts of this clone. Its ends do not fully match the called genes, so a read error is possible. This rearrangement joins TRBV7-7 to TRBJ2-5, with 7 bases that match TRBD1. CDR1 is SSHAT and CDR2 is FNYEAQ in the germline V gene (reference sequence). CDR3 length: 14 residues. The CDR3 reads CASSSTGVTETQYF. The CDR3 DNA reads TGTGCTAGCAGTTCCACAGGGGTGACAGAGACCCAGTACTTC.

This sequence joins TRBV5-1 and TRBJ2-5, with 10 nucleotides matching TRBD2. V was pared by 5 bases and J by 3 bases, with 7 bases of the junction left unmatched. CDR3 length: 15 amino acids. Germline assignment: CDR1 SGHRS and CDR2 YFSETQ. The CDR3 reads CASSLGLAEKETQYF. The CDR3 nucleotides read TGCGCCAGCAGTCTCGGACTAGCGGAAAAAGAGACCCAGTACTTC.

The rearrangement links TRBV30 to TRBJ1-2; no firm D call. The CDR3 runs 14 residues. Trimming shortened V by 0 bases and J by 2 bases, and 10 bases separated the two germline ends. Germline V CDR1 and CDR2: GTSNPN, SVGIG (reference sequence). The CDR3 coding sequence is TGTGCCTGGAGTGTAATGGCCGCCAACTATGGCTACACCTTC. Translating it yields CAWSVMAANYGYTF. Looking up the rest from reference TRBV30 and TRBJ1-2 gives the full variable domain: SQTIHQWPATLVQPVGSPLSLECTVEGTSNPNLYWYRQAAGRGLQLLFYSVGIGQISSEVPQNLSASRPQDRQFILSSKKLLLSDSGFYLCAWSVMAANYGYTFGSGTRLTVV.

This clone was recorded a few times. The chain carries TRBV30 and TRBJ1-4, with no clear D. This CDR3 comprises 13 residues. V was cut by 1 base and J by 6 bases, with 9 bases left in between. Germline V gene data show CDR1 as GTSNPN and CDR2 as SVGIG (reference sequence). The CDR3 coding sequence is TGTGCCTGGAGTGAGGGCACGGATGAAAAACTGTTTTTT. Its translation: CAWSEGTDEKLFF.

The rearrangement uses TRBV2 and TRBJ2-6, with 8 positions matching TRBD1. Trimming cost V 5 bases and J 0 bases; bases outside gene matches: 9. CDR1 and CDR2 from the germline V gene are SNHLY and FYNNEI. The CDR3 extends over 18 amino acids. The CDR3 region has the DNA TGTGCCAGCAGTCTCCGGGACAGGAAACGCTCTGGGGCCAACGTCCTGACTTTC. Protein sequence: CASSLRDRKRSGANVLTF.

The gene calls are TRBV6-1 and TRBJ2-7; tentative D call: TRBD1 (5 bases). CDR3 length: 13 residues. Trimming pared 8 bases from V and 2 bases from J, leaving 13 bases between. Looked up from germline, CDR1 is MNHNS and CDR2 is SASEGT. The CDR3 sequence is CASVTRVPYEQYF. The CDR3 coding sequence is TGTGCCAGCGTTACCAGGGTACCCTACGAGCAGTACTTC.

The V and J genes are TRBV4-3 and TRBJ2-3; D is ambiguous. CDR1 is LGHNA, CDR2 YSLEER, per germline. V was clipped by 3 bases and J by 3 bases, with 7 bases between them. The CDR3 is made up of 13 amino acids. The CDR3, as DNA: TGCGCCAGCAGCCAGGCAAATACAGATACGCAGTATTTT. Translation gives CASSQANTDTQYF.

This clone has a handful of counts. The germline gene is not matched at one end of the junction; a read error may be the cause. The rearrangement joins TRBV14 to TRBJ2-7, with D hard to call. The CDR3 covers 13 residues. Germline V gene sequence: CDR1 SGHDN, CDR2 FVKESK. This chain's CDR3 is CASSQGSYYDQYF. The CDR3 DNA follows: TGTGCCAGCAGCCAAGGAAGCTACTACGATCAGTACTTC.

CDR3 region: CATQFSLSYEQYF. CDR3 DNA: TGTGCCACCCAATTCAGTTTATCCTACGAGCAGTACTTC. This sequence joins TRBV2 and TRBJ2-7; no definite D call. The CDR3 extends over 13 amino acids. Germline CDR1 reads SNHLY; CDR2 reads FYNNEI. V was shortened by 10 bases and J by 1 base, with 14 bases between the two germline ends. Full variable domain (remainder filled in from reference TRBV2 and TRBJ2-7): EPEVTQTPSHQVTQMGQEVILRCVPISNHLYFYWYRQILGQKVEFLVSFYNNEISEKSEIFDDQFSVERPDGSNFTLKIRSTKLEDSAMYFCATQFSLSYEQYFGPGTRLTVT.

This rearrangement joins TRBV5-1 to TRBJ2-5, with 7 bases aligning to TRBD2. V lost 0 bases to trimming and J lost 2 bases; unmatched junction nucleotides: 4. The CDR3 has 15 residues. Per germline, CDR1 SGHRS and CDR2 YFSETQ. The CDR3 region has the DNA TGCGCCAGCAGCTTGGTGGGACTATTGCAAGAGACCCAGTACTTC. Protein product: CASSLVGLLQETQYF. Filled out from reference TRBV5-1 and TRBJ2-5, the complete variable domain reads KAGVTQTPRYLIKTRGQQVTLSCSPISGHRSVSWYQQTPGQGLQFLFEYFSETQRNKGNFPGRFSGRQFSNSRSEMNVSTLELGDSALYLCASSLVGLLQETQYFGPGTRLLVL.

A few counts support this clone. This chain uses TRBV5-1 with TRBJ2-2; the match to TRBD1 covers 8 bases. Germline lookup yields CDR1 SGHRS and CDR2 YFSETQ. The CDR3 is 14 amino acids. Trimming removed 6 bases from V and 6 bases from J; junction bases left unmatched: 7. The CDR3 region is CASIGQGGAGELFF. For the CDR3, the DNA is TGCGCCAGCATTGGACAGGGCGGGGCCGGGGAGCTGTTTTTT.

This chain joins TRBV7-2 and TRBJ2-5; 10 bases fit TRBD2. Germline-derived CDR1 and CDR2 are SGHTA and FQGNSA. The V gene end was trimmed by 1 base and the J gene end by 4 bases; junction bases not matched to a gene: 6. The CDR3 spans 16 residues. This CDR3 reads CASSLVSSGSLETQYF. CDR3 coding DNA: TGTGCCAGCAGCTTAGTGTCTAGCGGGAGTCTAGAGACCCAGTACTTC.

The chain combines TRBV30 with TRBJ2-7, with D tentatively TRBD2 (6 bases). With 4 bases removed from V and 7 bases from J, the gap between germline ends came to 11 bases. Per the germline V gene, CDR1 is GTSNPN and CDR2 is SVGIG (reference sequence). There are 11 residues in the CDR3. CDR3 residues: CAWNLGGEQYF. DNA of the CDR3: TGTGCCTGGAATTTGGGAGGAGAGCAGTACTTC.

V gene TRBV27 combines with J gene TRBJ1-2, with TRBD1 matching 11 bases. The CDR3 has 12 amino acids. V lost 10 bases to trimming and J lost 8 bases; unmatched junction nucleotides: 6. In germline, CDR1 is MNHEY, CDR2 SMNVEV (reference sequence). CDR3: CATRGQGAGYTF. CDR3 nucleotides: TGTGCCACCCGCGGACAGGGGGCAGGCTACACCTTC.

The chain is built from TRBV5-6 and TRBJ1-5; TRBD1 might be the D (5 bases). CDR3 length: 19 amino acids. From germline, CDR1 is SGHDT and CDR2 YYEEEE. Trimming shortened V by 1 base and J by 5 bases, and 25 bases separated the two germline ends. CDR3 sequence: CASSLTTGGTRGGDQPQHF. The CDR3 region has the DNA TGTGCCAGCAGCTTGACTACGGGGGGGACCCGGGGGGGTGATCAGCCCCAGCATTTT.

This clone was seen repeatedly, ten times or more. CDR3 in DNA: TGCGCCAGCAGCTTGCTCGGGACAGATAATTCACCCCTCCACTTT. Translated, it gives CASSLLGTDNSPLHF. The J gene is TRBJ1-6, the V gene TRBV5-1; TRBD1 agrees at 7 bases. The V and J ends lost 1 base and 5 bases, in that order; junction bases with no gene match: 3. CDR1 SGHRS and CDR2 YFSETQ come from the germline V gene. The CDR3 contains 15 residues.

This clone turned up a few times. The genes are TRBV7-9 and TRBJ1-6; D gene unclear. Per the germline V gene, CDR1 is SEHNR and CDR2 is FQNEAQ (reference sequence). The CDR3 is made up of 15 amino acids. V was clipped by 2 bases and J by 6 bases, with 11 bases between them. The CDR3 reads CASSLIEGGNSPLHF. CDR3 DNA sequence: TGTGCCAGCAGCTTAATCGAGGGAGGTAATTCACCCCTCCACTTT.

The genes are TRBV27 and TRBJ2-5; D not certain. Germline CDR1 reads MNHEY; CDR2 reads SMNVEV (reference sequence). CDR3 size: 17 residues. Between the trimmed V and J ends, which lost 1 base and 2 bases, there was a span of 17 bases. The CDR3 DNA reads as TGTGCCAGCAGTTTATGGGTGACCGCTCAGGTACAAGAGACCCAGTACTTC. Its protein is CASSLWVTAQVQETQYF.